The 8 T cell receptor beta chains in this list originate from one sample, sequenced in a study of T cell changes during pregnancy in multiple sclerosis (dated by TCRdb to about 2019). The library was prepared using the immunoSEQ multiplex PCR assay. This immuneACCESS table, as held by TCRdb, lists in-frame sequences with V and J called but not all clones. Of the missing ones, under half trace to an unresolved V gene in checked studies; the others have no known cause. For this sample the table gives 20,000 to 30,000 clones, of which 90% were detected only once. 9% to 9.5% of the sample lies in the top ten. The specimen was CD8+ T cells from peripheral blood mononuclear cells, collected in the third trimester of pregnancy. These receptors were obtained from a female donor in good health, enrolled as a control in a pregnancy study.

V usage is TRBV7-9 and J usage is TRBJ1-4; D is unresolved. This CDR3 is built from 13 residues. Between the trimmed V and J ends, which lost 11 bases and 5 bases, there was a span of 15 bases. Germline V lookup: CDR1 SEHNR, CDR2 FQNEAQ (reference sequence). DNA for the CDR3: TGTGCCGGGGAAAGGACGGGGAATGAAAAACTGTTTTTT. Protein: CAGERTGNEKLFF.

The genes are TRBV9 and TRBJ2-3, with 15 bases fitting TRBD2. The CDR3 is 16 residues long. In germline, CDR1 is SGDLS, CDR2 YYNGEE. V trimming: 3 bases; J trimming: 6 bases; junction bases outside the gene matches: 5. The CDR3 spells CASSGTSGGARDTQYF. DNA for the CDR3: TGTGCCAGCAGCGGGACTAGCGGGGGGGCCCGGGATACGCAGTATTTT.

CDR3 loop: CASSLEGGNTEAFF. Written as DNA, the CDR3 is TGTGCCAGCAGCTTAGAAGGAGGGAACACTGAAGCTTTCTTT. This chain links TRBV7-6 with TRBJ1-1, with no clear D. This CDR3 is built from 14 residues. V dropped 1 base and J dropped 1 base, with 7 bases sitting between them. CDR1 SGHVS and CDR2 FNYEAQ come from the germline V gene.

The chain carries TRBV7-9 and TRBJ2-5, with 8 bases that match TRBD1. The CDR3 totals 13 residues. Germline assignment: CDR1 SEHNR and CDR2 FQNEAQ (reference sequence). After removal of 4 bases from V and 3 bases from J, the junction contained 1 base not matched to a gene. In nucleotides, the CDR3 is TGTGCCAGCAGCTGGGGACAGGAAGAGACCCAGTACTTC. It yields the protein CASSWGQEETQYF.

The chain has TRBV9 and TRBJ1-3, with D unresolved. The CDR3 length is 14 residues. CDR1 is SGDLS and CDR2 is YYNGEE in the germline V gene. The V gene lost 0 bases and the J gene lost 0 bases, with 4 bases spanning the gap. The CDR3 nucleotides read TGTGCCAGCAGCGTAGTTCACTCTGGAAACACCATATATTTT. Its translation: CASSVVHSGNTIYF.

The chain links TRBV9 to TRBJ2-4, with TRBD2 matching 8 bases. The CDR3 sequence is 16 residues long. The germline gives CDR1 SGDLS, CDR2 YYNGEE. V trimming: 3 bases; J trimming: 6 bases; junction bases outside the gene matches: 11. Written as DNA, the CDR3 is TGTGCCAGCAGCGACCCACGGGGGGGCACCCCAAACATTCAGTACTTC. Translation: CASSDPRGGTPNIQYF.

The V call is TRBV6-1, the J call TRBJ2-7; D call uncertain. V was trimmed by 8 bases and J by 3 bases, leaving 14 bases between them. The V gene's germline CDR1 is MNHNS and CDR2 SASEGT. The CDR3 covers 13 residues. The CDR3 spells CASLVPPHYEQYF. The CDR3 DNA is TGTGCCAGCCTGGTACCCCCACACTACGAGCAGTACTTC.

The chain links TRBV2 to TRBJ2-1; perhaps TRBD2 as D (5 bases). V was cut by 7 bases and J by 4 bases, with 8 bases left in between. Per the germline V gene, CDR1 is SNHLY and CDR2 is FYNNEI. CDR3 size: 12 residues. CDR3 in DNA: TGTGCCAGCACCCGAGGGTACAATGAGCAGTTCTTC. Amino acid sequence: CASTRGYNEQFF.